This paragraph covers one T cell receptor beta chain sequence. This entry comes from a study of blood T cell repertoires in COVID-19. Across the study: The study drew acute and convalescent COVID-19 samples from the United States, Italy and Spain. PBMCs, B-cell-depleted T cells, or T cells were the source of the cDNA or gDNA that made up the material.

TCRdb keeps only in-frame clones here, not all; method: immunoSEQ multiplex PCR. The table includes approximately 240,000 clones, approximately 80% detected once. Germline values: CDR1 LNHDA, CDR2 SQIVND (reference sequence). The V end was cut by 8 bases, the J end by 0 bases, with 11 bases between. This CDR3 region has 14 residues. The chain combines TRBV19 with TRBJ2-4, with D unclear. Material for sequencing was peripheral blood. The receptor comes from a woman in her thirties or forties with active or convalescent COVID-19. As DNA, the CDR3 is TGTGCCAGTTCGATACTACTAGCCAAAAACATTCAGTACTTC. Translation gives CASSILLAKNIQYF.